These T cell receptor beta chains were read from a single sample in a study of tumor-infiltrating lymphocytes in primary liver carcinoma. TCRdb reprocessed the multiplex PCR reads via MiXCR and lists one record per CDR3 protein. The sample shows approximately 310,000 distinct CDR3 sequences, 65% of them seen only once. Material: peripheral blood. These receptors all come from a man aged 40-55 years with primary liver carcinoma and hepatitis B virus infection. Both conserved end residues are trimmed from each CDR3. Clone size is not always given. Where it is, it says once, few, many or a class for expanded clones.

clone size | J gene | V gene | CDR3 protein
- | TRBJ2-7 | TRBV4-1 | ASSQERTSESLYEQY
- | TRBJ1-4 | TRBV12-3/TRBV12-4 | AGRPTGETNGKLF
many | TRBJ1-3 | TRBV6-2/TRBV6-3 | ASSYSSSGNTIY
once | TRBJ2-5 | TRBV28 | ASSVGGRLETQY
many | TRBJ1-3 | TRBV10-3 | AISESSALGNTIY
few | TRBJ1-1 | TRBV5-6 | ASSPRDDYLNTGAF
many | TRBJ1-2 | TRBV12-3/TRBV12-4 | ASSYQGASGYGYT
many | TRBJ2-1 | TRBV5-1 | ASSLDSSGLYNEQF
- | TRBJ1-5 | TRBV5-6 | ANSRGQYQPQH
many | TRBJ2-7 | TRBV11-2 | ASSPADEQY
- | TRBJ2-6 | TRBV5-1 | ASNGGVAGANVLT
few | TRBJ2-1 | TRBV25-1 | ASSEPSSGFWDEQF
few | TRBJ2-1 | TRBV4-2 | VNSQDKFRTHYNEQF
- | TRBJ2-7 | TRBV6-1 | ASSPGTGLVKQY
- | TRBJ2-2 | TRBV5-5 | VSSFRVGGSKHTGELF
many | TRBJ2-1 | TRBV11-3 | ASSISGSSYNEQF
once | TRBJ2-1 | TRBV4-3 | ASSQDNVEQGTYKEQF
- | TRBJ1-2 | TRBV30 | TWTGGVSNYGYT
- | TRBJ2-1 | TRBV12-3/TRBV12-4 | ASSPLGNKQF
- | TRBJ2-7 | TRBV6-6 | ATSHSGRGGYEQY
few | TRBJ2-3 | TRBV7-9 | ASSFKREGLDTQY
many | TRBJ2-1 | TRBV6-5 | ASSYSNSYNEQF
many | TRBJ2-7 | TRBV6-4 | ASSDGFSGSDYEQY
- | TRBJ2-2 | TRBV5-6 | ASSFAAGGPYEELF
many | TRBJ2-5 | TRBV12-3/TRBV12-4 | ASSFSGPGTQY
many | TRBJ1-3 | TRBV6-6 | ASSYLQGVSRNTIY
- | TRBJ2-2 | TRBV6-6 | ASSYLTGQGGSGEPF
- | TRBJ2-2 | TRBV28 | ASSFLQRNTGELF
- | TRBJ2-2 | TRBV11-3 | ASRHRGNAGELF
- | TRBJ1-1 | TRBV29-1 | SALGGWGMNTEAF
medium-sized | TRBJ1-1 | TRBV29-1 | SVAAGWGMNTEAF
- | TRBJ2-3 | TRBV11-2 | ASNRRNTGNTDMQY
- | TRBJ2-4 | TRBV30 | AWSPGSDIQY
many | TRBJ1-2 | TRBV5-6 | ASSLRTVVGGYT
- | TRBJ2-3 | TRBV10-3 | AISESAETQY
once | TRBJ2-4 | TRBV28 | ASTSRGRGAKNIQY
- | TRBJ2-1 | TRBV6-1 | ASSERILAGGGNEQL
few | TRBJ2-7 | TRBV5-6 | ASSFSGPYEQY
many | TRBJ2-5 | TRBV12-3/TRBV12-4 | ASSRDLQETQY
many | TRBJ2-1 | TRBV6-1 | ASSDSLAATYNEQF
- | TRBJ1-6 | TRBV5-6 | ASSLKGAALNGGSPLH
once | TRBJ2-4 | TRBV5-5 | ASSLVGGIGNIRY
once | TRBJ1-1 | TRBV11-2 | ASSLCGNTEAF
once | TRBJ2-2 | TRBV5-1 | ASSVGNTGELF
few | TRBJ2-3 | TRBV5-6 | ASSAREADTQY
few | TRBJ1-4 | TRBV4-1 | ASSHGLGAGEKLF
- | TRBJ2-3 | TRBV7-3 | ASSHGLAGGTDTLY
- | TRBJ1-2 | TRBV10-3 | VISEMQTGGGYT
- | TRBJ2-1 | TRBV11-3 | ASSRTRLDGQF